This T cell receptor (beta chain) was profiled in a study of T cells in Graves' hyperthyroidism and ophthalmopathy (dated by TCRdb to between 2018 and 2020). Looking at the study overall: Peripheral blood samples were taken at the time of initial diagnosis, prior to any treatment. The study also compared thyroid tissue and blood T-cell repertoires from 5 to 7 Graves' hyperthyroidism patients. To identify distinguishing TCR V-J signatures, a discovery cohort of around 98 patients was used, comprising approximately 40 with Graves' ophthalmopathy and under 60 with stable Graves' hyperthyroidism. The paper reports TCR Vbeta CDR3 sequencing of roughly 140 peripheral blood samples: approximately 41 ophthalmopathy, some 80 hyperthyroidism and around 17 progressor patients. Prospective prediction of ophthalmopathy was tested in an independent validation cohort of 18 to 20 hyperthyroidism patients and 15 to 17 patients who later progressed to ophthalmopathy. After blood sampling, hyperthyroidism patients were treated with methimazole at a starting dose of 30 mg daily, and ophthalmopathy patients were treated with high-dose intravenous methylprednisolone. The approximately 100 discovery patients were divided at random into training and test sets in a 7:3 ratio. On the study overall, not on this receptor specifically: In validation, the model predicted progression to ophthalmopathy with roughly 66% sensitivity and roughly 75% specificity, a median of about 6 months before onset. Most expanded thyroid clonotypes (frequency above 0.001) were also found in blood, which suggests that blood repertoires may mirror thyroid immune responses. Ophthalmopathy was separated from stable hyperthyroidism by a 13 V-J signature model, with around 88% sensitivity and roughly 81% specificity obtained in cross-validation and 80%/75% obtained in testing. No statistical method was used to set the sample size in advance, and investigators knew the group allocation.

Trimming accounts for 2 bases at V and 1 base at J, while the number of junction bases matched to no gene is 0. From its cysteine to its phenylalanine, the CDR3 spans 15 amino acids. The DNA shown is the 45-base CDR3, in frame from base 1. This clonotype appeared many times. No antigen is known for it. No qualities accompany the bases; no much larger clone lies one base away. The TCR beta CDR3 regions were amplified from RNA transcripts. A first-round RT-PCR of the TCR CDR3 used the HTBI primer set with the Qiagen OneStep RT-PCR kit. A second multiplex PCR round built the libraries, followed by size selection and purification. Libraries were sequenced paired-end with 100 bp reads on an Illumina HiSeq2000. The study's processing was this. SOAPnuke was used to process the raw data, removing reads that contained adapters or uncalled bases, had a mean Phred below 15, or lacked an exact match to the constant primer or identifier. High-quality paired reads were merged using COPE v1.2.5, and each unique nucleotide sequence was defined as a clonotype. MiTCR v1.1 was used to align clonotypes to the IMGT TRBV, TRBD and TRBJ reference segments. The analysis was restricted to V-J combinations with a frequency above 0.0001, which together covered 98% to 99.2% of the repertoires. The TCS score was defined as the ratio of F50 (clonal expansion) to E x V (chaos), calculated using BLOSUM62-based TCRdist between CDR3 peptides within each V-J. Welch's t-statistics and random forest reduced roughly 540 V-J features to 13, which were used in a naive Bayes classifier (R e1071). Starting from the raw public reads, TCRdb applied fastp trimming at Q25, assembled clones with MiXCR and retained in-frame beta chains. For every CDR3 protein sequence, its rows merge into one entry that carries the most common genes and DNA. These V and J calls originate from TCRdb's pipeline instead of the authors' own analysis. The sample table holds roughly 290,000 distinct CDR3 sequences, of which about 15% were seen once. The biggest ten clones account for less than 70% of the sample.

In the ophthalmopathy patients, disease was moderately to severely active, with a Clinical Activity Score of 3 or more, a NOSPECS grade of 4 or more, and a duration of less than 3 months. Patients with uncontrolled infections, other autoimmune diseases, pregnancy or lactation were excluded. Diagnoses were based on clinical symptoms, serum thyroxine and TRAb, thyroid ultrasound and orbital computed tomography. Ficoll-Paque density gradient centrifugation was used to isolate PBMCs from 8.5 to 10 ml of fresh peripheral blood. Trizol reagent was used to extract total RNA, and RNA quality was then checked on an Agilent 2100 Bioanalyzer.

The chain couples TRBV12-3 or TRBV12-4 to TRBJ2-4; 9 of the junction bases match TRBD2. The sequenced sample was blood. The sequence was obtained from an older woman with Graves' ophthalmopathy. In nucleotide form, the sequence is TGTGCCAGCAGTTTACTAGCGGGGGCCAAAAACATTCAGTACTTC. Translated, it reads CASSLLAGAKNIQYF.